This entry describes one T cell receptor beta chain. What it binds is unknown. The treatment denotes: roughly ten-day PBMC culture with coronavirus spike peptide pools or control peptides (ViraFEST assay). An Oncomine TCR Beta short-read assay was used to sequence the DNA from cultured CD4+ T cells. In TCRdb, the PCR reads were re-called with MiXCR into one record per CDR3 protein. In the table there are roughly 19,000 distinct CDR3 sequences, 60% to 70% of which are singletons. V lost 1 base, J lost 4 bases, and 10 bases lay in between. The CDR3 contains 13 residues. Germline-derived CDR1 and CDR2 are DFQATT and SNEGSKA (reference sequence). This sample was taken from a study of vaccination and CD4 T cells after COVID-19.

This TCR derives from a human donor who had recovered from COVID-19. Sample: CD4+ T cells from blood, cultured in vitro. V is TRBV20-1 and J is TRBJ1-2; tentatively, D is TRBD1 (6 bases). CDR3 loop: CSARVGQTYGYTF. Here the CDR3 DNA reads TGCAGTGCTAGAGTCGGACAGACCTATGGCTACACCTTC.